Shown below are 22 T cell receptor beta chains from a single sample sequenced in a study of CD8 T cells in Susac syndrome. Roughly 0.5 to 1 ug RNA was reverse transcribed with random hexamers. TCRdb fed the immunoSEQ multiplex PCR reads into MiXCR, producing one record per CDR3 protein. The data hold 180,000 or so distinct CDR3 sequences, with roughly 96% observed a single time. Sequencing input: CD4+ T cells from PBMCs. Receptor source: a human donor with multiple sclerosis.

V is TRBV29-1 and J is TRBJ2-5; 9 positions agree with TRBD2. The junction had 5 bases not matched to a gene; V was cut back by 7 bases and J by 5 bases. The CDR3 is made up of 12 amino acids. Germline V gene data show CDR1 as SQVTM and CDR2 as ANQGSEA. As DNA, the CDR3 is TGCAGCGCGGGACTAGCCCGTGAGACCCAGTACTTC. Its protein product is CSAGLARETQYF. Drawing the rest from reference TRBV29-1 and TRBJ2-5, the complete variable domain is SAVISQKPSRDICQRGTSLTIQCQVDSQVTMMFWYRQQPGQSLTLIATANQGSEATYESGFVIDKFPISRPNLTFSTLTVSNMSPEDSSIYLCSAGLARETQYFGPGTRLLVL.

The V call is TRBV18, the J call TRBJ2-3; the D gene is possibly TRBD1 (5 bases). V dropped 6 bases and J dropped 4 bases, with 11 bases sitting between them. CDR3 size: 13 residues. CDR1 KGHSH and CDR2 LQKENI come from the germline V gene. CDR3 residues: CASSRVRSDTQYF. CDR3 bases: TGTGCCAGCTCCAGGGTTCGATCAGATACGCAGTATTTT.

The chain employs TRBV29-1 and TRBJ2-2; D is uncertain. CDR3 length: 11 residues. Germline V gene data show CDR1 as SQVTM and CDR2 as ANQGSEA. V was clipped by 7 bases and J by 4 bases, with 7 bases between them. The CDR3 here is CSARGTGELFF. The CDR3 DNA sequence: TGCAGCGCCCGAGGCACCGGGGAGCTGTTTTTT.

The genes are TRBV5-4 and TRBJ2-6, with unresolved D. In germline, CDR1 is SGHNT, CDR2 YYREEE (reference sequence). The CDR3 extends over 18 amino acids. With 4 bases removed from V and 3 bases from J, the gap between germline ends came to 20 bases. This CDR3 reads CASSRGTPVVGGANVLTF. CDR3 bases: TGTGCCAGCAGCCGCGGCACCCCGGTGGTTGGTGGGGCCAACGTCCTGACTTTC.

The genes are TRBV29-1 and TRBJ2-5; a possible D gene is TRBD1 (5 bases). Trimming left V 7 bases short and J 7 bases short, with 16 bases between. The CDR3 is 12 residues long. The germline gives CDR1 SQVTM, CDR2 ANQGSEA. The CDR3 spells CSARWGLTTQYF. The CDR3 nucleotides are TGCAGCGCCCGATGGGGCCTGACGACCCAGTACTTC.

V is TRBV12-3 or TRBV12-4 and J is TRBJ2-7; D not resolved. This CDR3 contains 11 residues. Trimming left V 4 bases short and J 6 bases short, with 7 bases between. CDR3 DNA sequence: TGTGCCAGCAGTTCTGGGCGCGAGCAGTACTTC. Its translation: CASSSGREQYF.

The chain couples TRBV11-2 to TRBJ2-3; 9 bases map to TRBD2. There are 16 residues in the CDR3. Germline CDR1 and CDR2: SGHAT and FQNNGV. J lost 2 bases, V lost 5 bases, and 8 bases had no gene match. The CDR3 DNA reads as TGTGCCAGCAGCCCCCGCAGCGGGAGGAACACAGATACGCAGTATTTT. It translates to CASSPRSGRNTDTQYF.

This chain links TRBV30 with TRBJ2-7; 11 positions agree with TRBD1. Germline V gene data show CDR1 as GTSNPN and CDR2 as SVGIG (reference sequence). CDR3 length: 14 residues. V lost 5 bases, J lost 2 bases, and 5 bases stayed unmatched. Here the CDR3 DNA reads TGTGCCTGGGAGGACAGGGGGCTCGCCTACGAGCAGTACTTC. The encoded protein is CAWEDRGLAYEQYF.

V gene TRBV9 combines with J gene TRBJ1-2; 10 nucleotides match TRBD1. The CDR3 has 14 residues. The germline gives CDR1 SGDLS, CDR2 YYNGEE. Germline trimming cut 5 bases from V and 7 bases from J; bases unmatched to any gene: 8. CDR3 DNA sequence: TGTGCCAGCAGAGGGGACAGGGGAGGGATTGGCTACACCTTC. Translation: CASRGDRGGIGYTF.

The chain links TRBV27 to TRBJ2-4; TRBD2 matches 12 bases. Trimming removed 5 bases from V and 13 bases from J; junction bases left unmatched: 18. The CDR3 has 17 residues. Germline V gene lookup returns CDR1 MNHEY and CDR2 SMNVEV (reference sequence). The CDR3 here is CASSLLGLAGRYTPQYF. As DNA, the CDR3 is TGTGCCAGCAGTCTTTTGGGACTAGCGGGCCGATATACGCCACAGTACTTC.

V gene TRBV4-1 combines with J gene TRBJ1-2, with unresolved D. The CDR3 is 13 residues long. V lost 2 bases, J lost 6 bases, and 10 bases lay in between. Germline V gene sequence: CDR1 MGHRA, CDR2 YSYEKL. The DNA for the CDR3 is TGCGCCAGCAGCCAACCGGGTCGTGATGGCTACACCTTC. Translation gives CASSQPGRDGYTF.

V gene TRBV6-1 combines with J gene TRBJ2-1, with D possibly matching TRBD2 (6 bases). This CDR3 spans 16 amino acids. V lost 6 bases and J lost 6, with 21 bases in between. The germline V gene encodes CDR1 MNHNS and CDR2 SASEGT. The CDR3 sequence: CASSPVSAGYRNEQFF. The CDR3 bases are TGTGCCAGCAGCCCCGTGTCGGCGGGATACCGCAATGAGCAGTTCTTC.

The chain has TRBV24-1 and TRBJ2-3; 9 bases are a match to TRBD1. V lost 2 bases and J lost 15; bases outside the gene matches: 14. CDR1 and CDR2 from the germline V gene are KGHDR and SFDVKD. This CDR3 is 15 amino acids long. CDR3 region: CATSDSQNAGQGPYF. The CDR3 coding sequence is TGTGCCACCAGTGATTCCCAGAACGCGGGACAGGGTCCTTATTTT.

The chain combines TRBV27 with TRBJ2-7; 7 bases align to TRBD2. Germline CDR1 and CDR2: MNHEY and SMNVEV (reference sequence). CDR3 length: 15 amino acids. Trimming took 1 base from V and 4 from J; bases not matched to a gene: 7. In nucleotides, the CDR3 is TGTGCCAGCAGTTTATTGGGCGGGGGTGGATACGAGCAGTACTTC. It encodes CASSLLGGGGYEQYF.

The chain joins TRBV30 to TRBJ2-3; D perhaps matches TRBD2 (5 bases). This CDR3 is built from 14 residues. Trimming shortened V by 2 bases and J by 3 bases, and 12 bases separated the two germline ends. Per germline, CDR1 GTSNPN and CDR2 SVGIG (reference sequence). In DNA, the CDR3 is TGTGCCTGGAGTCTAAATCAGCGGACAGATACGCAGTATTTT. Its translation: CAWSLNQRTDTQYF. The full variable domain, its missing parts supplied by reference TRBV30 and TRBJ2-3, is SQTIHQWPATLVQPVGSPLSLECTVEGTSNPNLYWYRQAAGRGLQLLFYSVGIGQISSEVPQNLSASRPQDRQFILSSKKLLLSDSGFYLCAWSLNQRTDTQYFGPGTRLTVL.

This chain uses TRBV20-1 with TRBJ2-5, with D hard to call. The germline V and J ends were trimmed by 1 base and 0 bases, with 9 bases remaining between them. Germline V CDR1 and CDR2: DFQATT, SNEGSKA (reference sequence). This CDR3 has 14 amino acids. DNA of the CDR3: TGCAGTGCTAGAGGGCAGAGAAACCAAGAGACCCAGTACTTC. Translation gives CSARGQRNQETQYF.

The CDR3: CASSQRRSGANVLTF. The CDR3 nucleotides are TGTGCCAGCAGCCAACGGAGGTCTGGGGCCAACGTCCTGACTTTC. The genes are TRBV3-1 and TRBJ2-6; maybe TRBD2 (5 bases). Trimming removed 2 bases at V and 1 base at J, with 6 bases between. The CDR3 covers 15 residues. Germline V gives CDR1 LGHDT, CDR2 YNNKEL (reference sequence).

J is TRBJ1-1 and V is TRBV20-1; D is perhaps TRBD1 (6 bases). Trimming stripped 2 bases from V and 7 bases from J, with 11 bases between. CDR1 and CDR2 from the germline V gene are DFQATT and SNEGSKA (reference sequence). This CDR3 is built from 12 residues. Here the CDR3 reads CSARIKGGEAFF. In DNA, the CDR3 is TGCAGTGCTAGAATTAAGGGGGGTGAAGCTTTCTTT.

The chain combines TRBV3-1 with TRBJ2-5; D unresolved. This CDR3 spans 11 amino acids. V lost 0 bases and J lost 9, with 5 bases in between. Germline lookup yields CDR1 LGHDT and CDR2 YNNKEL (reference sequence). CDR3: CASSQDASQYF. As DNA, the CDR3 is TGTGCCAGCAGCCAAGATGCGTCCCAGTACTTC.

This chain connects TRBV5-1 to TRBJ1-6; 10 nucleotides align to TRBD1. CDR1 and CDR2 from the germline V gene are SGHRS and YFSETQ. V lost 3 bases to trimming and J lost 5 bases; unmatched junction nucleotides: 2. This CDR3 is built from 15 residues. The CDR3 protein is CASSSGQGDNSPLHF. In nucleotides, the CDR3 is TGCGCCAGCAGCTCCGGACAGGGGGATAATTCACCCCTCCACTTT. The full variable domain, with the rest looked up from reference TRBV5-1 and TRBJ1-6, is KAGVTQTPRYLIKTRGQQVTLSCSPISGHRSVSWYQQTPGQGLQFLFEYFSETQRNKGNFPGRFSGRQFSNSRSEMNVSTLELGDSALYLCASSSGQGDNSPLHFGNGTRLTVT.

In its sample, this clonotype was seen once. The rearrangement links TRBV20-1 to TRBJ1-2; 8 bases align to TRBD1. The CDR3 runs to 12 residues. Trimming took 6 bases from V and 5 from J; bases not matched to a gene: 5. The germline CDR1 and CDR2 sequences are DFQATT and SNEGSKA (reference sequence). CDR3 residues: CSARGPTYGYTF. Here the CDR3 DNA reads TGCAGTGCCAGGGGGCCAACTTATGGCTACACCTTC.

The rearrangement links TRBV30 to TRBJ1-4, with 9 bases identical to TRBD1. The germline gives CDR1 GTSNPN, CDR2 SVGIG (reference sequence). Germline trimming cut 3 bases from V and 7 bases from J; bases unmatched to any gene: 12. This CDR3 contains 16 residues. CDR3 in DNA: TGTGCCTGGAGATCACAGGGGGCGAAAAACCCTGAAAAACTGTTTTTT. Translating it yields CAWRSQGAKNPEKLFF.